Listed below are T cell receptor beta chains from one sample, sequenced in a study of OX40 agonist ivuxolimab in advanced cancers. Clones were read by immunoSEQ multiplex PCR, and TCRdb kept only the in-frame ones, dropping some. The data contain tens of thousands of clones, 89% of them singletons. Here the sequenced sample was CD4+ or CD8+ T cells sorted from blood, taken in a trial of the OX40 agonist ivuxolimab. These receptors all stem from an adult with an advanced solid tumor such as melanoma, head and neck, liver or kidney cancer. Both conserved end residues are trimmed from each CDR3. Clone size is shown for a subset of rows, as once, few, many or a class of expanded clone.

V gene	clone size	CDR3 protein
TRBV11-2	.	ASSLGLAGGSDTQY
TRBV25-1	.	ASNLRRQGWTDTQY
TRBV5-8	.	ASSKEVGVHSNQPQH
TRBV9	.	ASSVGIEENTEAF
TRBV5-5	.	ASSWGQGSNQPQH
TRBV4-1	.	ASSQFPTGRNYGYT
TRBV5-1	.	ASSHGTSGRVSYNEQF
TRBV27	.	ASSGWDTQY
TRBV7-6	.	ASSGPGFDQPQH
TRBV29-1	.	SGLDRVGTEAF
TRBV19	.	ASSITGPGELF
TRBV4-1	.	ASSQVGETRHNGYT
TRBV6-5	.	ASRPGVNTEAF
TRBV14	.	ASSFTGTRYEQY
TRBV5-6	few	ASSLMAGETQY
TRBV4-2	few	ASSRNYQSSYNEQF
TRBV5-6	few	ASSRGTSAVELF
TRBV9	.	ASSVDDREGNTQY
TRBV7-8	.	ASRGSRGPSNTEAF
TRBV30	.	AWSSPGQFYEQY
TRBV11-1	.	ASSFGRTQETQY
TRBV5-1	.	ASSPSGAYNSPLH
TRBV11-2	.	ASSSLRTSGGAETQY
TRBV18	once	ASSPGQGSSNQPQH
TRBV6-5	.	ASSFSLRADTEAF
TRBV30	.	AWSNTGGAYGYT
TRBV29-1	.	SVTRGYRGGEQF
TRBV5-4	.	ASKTAKGEKLF
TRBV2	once	ASSSETQY
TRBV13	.	ASSFGLDYEQY
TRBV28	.	ASSQGLNTEAF
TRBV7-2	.	ASSPKETQY
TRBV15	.	ATSRGGRESDTQY
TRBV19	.	ASSIVPASNQPQH
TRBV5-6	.	ASSLPGQGLTEAF
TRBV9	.	ASSVGTSGGNTPSTDTQY
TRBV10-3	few	AISHPDSGGRYNEQF
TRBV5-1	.	ASSLYTGFGANVLT
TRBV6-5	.	ASSSGTVRVSEQY
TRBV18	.	ASSPSDRGSIY
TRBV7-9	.	ASSLSQYEQY